This T cell receptor beta chain came from a study of human T cells and chemical hapten exposure. There are a few counts of this clonotype. Time point here: patch test 2, 6 weeks after DPC sensitization. The treatment here: therapeutic diphenylcyclopropenone sensitization with weekly scalp DPC. V was cut by 7 bases and J by 2 bases, with 15 bases left in between. The CDR3 has 15 residues. Germline CDR1 and CDR2: MNHNY and SVGAGI (reference sequence). MiXCR was run by TCRdb on the RACE reads, yielding one entry per CDR3 protein. The sample has around 360,000 distinct CDR3 sequences; about 6% are singletons.

This clonotype originated in a young woman with alopecia areata. Some clones in this sample may be carry-over from other donors' samples. The rearrangement joins TRBV6-6 to TRBJ2-1, with D possibly matching TRBD1 (5 bases). The sample was whole blood, taken in connection with sensitization to the hapten diphenylcyclopropenone (DPC). The CDR3 coding sequence is TGTGCCAGCAACCCAGGCATGGGGCCCTACAATGAGCAGTTCTTC. This codes for CASNPGMGPYNEQFF.